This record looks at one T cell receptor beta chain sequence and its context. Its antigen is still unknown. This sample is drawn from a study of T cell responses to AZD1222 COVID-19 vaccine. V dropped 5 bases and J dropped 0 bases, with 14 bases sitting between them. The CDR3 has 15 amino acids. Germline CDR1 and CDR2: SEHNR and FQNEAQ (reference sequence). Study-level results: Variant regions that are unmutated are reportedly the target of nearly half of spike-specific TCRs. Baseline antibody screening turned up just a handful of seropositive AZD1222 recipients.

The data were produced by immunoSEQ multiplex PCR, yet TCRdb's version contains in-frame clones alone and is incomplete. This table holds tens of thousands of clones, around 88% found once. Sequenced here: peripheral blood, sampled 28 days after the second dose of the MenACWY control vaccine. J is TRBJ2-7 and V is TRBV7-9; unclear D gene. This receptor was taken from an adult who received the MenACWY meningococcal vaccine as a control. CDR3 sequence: CASSAGAERSYEQYF. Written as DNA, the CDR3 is TGTGCCAGCAGCGCAGGCGCGGAACGCTCCTACGAGCAGTACTTC.